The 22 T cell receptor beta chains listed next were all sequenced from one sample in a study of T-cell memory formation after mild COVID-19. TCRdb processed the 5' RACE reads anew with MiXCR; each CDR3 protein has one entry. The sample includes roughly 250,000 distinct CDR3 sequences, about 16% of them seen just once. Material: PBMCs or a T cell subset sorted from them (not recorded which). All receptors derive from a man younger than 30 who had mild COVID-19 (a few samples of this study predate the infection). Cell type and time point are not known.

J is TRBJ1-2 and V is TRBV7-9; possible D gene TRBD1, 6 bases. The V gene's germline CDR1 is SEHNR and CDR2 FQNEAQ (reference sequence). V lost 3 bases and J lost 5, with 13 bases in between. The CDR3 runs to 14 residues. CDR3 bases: TGTGCCAGCAGCTTGGATGGGGGCGCGTATGGCTACACCTTC. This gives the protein CASSLDGGAYGYTF. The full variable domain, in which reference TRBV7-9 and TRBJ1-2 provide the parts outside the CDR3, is DTGVSQNPRHKITKRGQNVTFRCDPISEHNRLYWYRQTLGQGPEFLTYFQNEAQLEKSRLLSDRFSAERPKGSFSTLEIQRTEQGDSAMYLCASSLDGGAYGYTFGSGTRLTVV.

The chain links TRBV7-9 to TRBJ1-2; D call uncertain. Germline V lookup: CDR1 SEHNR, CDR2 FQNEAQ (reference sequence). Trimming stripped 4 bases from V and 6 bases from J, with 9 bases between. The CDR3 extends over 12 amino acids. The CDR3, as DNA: TGTGCCAGCAGCTCCCCGACGGATGGCTACACCTTC. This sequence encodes CASSSPTDGYTF.

In DNA form, the CDR3 reads TGTGCCAGCAGTTTACTAGCAGTCAATCAGCCCCAGCATTTT. Translation gives CASSLLAVNQPQHF. The chain carries TRBV28 and TRBJ1-5; D remains ambiguous. This CDR3 is built from 14 residues. Germline V CDR1 and CDR2: MDHEN, SYDVKM. Trimming shortened V by 2 bases and J by 3 bases, and 8 bases separated the two germline ends.

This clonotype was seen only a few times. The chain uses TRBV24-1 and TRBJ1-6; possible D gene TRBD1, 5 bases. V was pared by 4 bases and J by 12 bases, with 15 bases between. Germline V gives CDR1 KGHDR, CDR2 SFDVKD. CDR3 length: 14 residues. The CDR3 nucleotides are TGTGCCACCAGTGACCGTGGGGGGACCGGACCCCTCCACTTT. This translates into CATSDRGGTGPLHF.

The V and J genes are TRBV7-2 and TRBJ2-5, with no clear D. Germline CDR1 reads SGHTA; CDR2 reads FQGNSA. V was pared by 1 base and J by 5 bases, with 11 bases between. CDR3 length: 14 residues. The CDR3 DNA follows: TGTGCCAGCAGCTTAGACGTCGCGGTGGAGACCCAGTACTTC. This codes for CASSLDVAVETQYF.

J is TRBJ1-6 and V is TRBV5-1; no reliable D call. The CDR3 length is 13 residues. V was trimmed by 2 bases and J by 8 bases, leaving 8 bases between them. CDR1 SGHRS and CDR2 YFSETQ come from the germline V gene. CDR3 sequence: CASSLSRDSPLHF. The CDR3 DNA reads TGCGCCAGCAGCTTATCAAGGGATTCACCCCTCCACTTT.

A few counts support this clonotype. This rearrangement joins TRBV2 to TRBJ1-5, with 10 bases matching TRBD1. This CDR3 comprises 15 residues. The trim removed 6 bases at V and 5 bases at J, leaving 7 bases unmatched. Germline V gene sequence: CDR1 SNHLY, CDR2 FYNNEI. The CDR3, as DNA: TGTGCCAGCAGATCCCGGGACAGGGGCGATCAGCCCCAGCATTTT. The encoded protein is CASRSRDRGDQPQHF.

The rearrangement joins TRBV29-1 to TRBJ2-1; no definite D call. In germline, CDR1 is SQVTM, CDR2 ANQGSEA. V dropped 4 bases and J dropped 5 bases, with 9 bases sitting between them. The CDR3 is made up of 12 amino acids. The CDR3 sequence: CSVGSPDNEQFF. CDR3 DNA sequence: TGCAGCGTTGGGTCGCCCGACAATGAGCAGTTCTTC.

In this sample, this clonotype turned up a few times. CDR3 protein: CAISEGKGSPLHF. CDR3 in DNA: TGTGCCATCAGTGAGGGAAAGGGTTCACCCCTCCACTTT. This chain joins TRBV10-3 and TRBJ1-6; D gene ambiguous. Trimming cost V 2 bases and J 9 bases, with 8 bases left between them. CDR3 length equals 13 residues. In germline, CDR1 is ENHRY, CDR2 SYGVKD.

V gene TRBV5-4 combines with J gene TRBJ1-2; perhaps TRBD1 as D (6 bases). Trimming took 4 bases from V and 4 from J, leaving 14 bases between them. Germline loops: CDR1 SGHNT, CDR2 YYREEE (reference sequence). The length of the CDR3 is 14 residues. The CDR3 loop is CASSVGQRFYGYTF. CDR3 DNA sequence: TGTGCCAGCAGCGTCGGACAGCGTTTCTATGGCTACACCTTC.

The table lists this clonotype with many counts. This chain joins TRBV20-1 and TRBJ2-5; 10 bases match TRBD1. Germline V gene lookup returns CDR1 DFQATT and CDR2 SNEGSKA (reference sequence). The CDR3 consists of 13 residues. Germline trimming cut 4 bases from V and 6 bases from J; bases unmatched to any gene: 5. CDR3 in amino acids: CSATGTGVKTQYF. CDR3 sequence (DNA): TGCAGTGCTACCGGGACAGGGGTAAAGACCCAGTACTTC.

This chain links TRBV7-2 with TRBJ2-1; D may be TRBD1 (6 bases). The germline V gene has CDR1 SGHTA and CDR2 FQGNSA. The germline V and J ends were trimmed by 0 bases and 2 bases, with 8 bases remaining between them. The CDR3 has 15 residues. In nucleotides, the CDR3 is TGTGCCAGCAGCTTAGCGGGGGCTACCTACAATGAGCAGTTCTTC. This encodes CASSLAGATYNEQFF.

CDR3 protein: CASSPLRTGSNTEAFF. The CDR3 DNA follows: TGTGCCAGCAGCCCACTTCGGACAGGGTCGAACACTGAAGCTTTCTTT. The chain combines TRBV12-3 or TRBV12-4 with TRBJ1-1; 8 bases agree with TRBD1. Trimming removed 6 bases from V and 1 base from J; junction bases left unmatched: 10. The CDR3 runs 16 residues.

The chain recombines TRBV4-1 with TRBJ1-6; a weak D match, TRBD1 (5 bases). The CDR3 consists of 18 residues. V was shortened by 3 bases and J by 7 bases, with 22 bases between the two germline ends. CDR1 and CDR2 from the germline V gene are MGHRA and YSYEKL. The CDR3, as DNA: TGCGCCAGCAGCCATATCCAAGGGAGGGGCGGGGAAAATTCACCCCTCCACTTT. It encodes CASSHIQGRGGENSPLHF.

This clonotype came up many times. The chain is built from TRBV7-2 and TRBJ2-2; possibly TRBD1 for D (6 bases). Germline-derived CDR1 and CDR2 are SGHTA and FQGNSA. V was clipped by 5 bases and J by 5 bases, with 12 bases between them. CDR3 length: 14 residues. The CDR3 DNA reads TGTGCCAGCAGCCAGTACAGGGTTACCGGGGAGCTGTTTTTT. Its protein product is CASSQYRVTGELFF. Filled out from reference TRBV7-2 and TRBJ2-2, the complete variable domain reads GAGVSQSPSNKVTEKGKDVELRCDPISGHTALYWYRQSLGQGLEFLIYFQGNSAPDKSGLPSDRFSAERTGGSVSTLTIQRTQQEDSAVYLCASSQYRVTGELFFGEGSRLTVL.

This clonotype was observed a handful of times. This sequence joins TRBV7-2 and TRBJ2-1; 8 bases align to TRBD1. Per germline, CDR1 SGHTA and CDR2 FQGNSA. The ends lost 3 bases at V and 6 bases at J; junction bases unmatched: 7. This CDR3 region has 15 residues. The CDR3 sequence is CASSFTGQVSNEQFF. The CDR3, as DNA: TGTGCCAGCAGCTTCACGGGACAGGTCAGCAATGAGCAGTTCTTC.

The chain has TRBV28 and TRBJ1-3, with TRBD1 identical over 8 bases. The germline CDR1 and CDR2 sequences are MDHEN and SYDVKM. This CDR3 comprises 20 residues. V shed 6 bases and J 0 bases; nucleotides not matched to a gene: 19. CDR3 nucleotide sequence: TGTGCCAGCAGGATAAACTCCGGGACAGGATACTTGAGCTCTGGAAACACCATATATTTT. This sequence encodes CASRINSGTGYLSSGNTIYF.

The DNA for the CDR3 is TGTGCCAGCAGTTTTATGGGCAGGACCTACGAGCAGTACGTC. Translating gives CASSFMGRTYEQYV. This chain links TRBV28 with TRBJ2-7; no reliable D call. The CDR3 is made up of 14 amino acids. Per the germline V gene, CDR1 is MDHEN and CDR2 is SYDVKM. The V gene lost 3 bases and the J gene lost 2 bases, with 11 bases spanning the gap.

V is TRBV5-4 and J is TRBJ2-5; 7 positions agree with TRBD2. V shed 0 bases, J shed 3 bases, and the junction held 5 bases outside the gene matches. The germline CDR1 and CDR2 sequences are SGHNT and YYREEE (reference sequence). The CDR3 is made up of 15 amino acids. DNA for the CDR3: TGTGCCAGCAGCTTGGAGCGGGGTAGGGAAGAGACCCAGTACTTC. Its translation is CASSLERGREETQYF. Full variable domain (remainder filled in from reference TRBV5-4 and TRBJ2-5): ETGVTQSPTHLIKTRGQQVTLRCSSQSGHNTVSWYQQALGQGPQFIFQYYREEENGRGNFPPRFSGLQFPNYSSELNVNALELDDSALYLCASSLERGREETQYFGPGTRLLVL.

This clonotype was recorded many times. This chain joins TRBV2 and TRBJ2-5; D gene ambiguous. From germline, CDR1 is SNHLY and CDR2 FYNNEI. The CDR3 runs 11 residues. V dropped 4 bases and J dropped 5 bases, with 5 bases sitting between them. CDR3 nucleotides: TGTGCCAGCAGTGGACGGGAGACCCAGTACTTC. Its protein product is CASSGRETQYF.

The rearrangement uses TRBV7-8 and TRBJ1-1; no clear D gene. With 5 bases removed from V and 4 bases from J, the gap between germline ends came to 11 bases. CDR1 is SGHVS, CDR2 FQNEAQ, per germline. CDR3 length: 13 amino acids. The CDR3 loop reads CASSATELTEAFF. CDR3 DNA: TGTGCCAGCAGCGCTACAGAACTCACTGAAGCTTTCTTT.

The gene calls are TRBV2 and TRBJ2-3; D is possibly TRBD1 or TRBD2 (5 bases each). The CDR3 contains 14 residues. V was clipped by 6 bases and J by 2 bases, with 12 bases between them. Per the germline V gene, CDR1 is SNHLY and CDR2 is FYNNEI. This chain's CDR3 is CASSPGTYTDTQYF. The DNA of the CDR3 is TGTGCCAGCAGCCCCGGGACCTACACAGATACGCAGTATTTT.